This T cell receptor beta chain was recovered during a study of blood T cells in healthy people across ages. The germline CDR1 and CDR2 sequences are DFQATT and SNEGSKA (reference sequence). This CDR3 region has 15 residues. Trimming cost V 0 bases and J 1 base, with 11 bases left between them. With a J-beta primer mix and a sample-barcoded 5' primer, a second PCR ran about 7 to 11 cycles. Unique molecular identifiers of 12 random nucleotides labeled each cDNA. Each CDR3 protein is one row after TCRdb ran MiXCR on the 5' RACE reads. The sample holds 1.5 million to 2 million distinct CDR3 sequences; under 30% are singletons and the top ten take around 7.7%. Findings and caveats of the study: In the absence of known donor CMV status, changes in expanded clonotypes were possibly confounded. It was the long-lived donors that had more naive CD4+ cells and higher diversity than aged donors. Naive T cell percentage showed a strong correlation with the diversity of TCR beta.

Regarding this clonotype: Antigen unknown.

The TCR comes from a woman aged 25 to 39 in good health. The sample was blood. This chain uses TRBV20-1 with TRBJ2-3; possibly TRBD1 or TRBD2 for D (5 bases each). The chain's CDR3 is CSARDLRGRTDTQYF. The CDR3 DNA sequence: TGCAGTGCTAGAGATTTGAGGGGCCGCACAGATACGCAGTATTTT.